This T cell receptor (beta chain) was obtained from a study of blood T cell repertoires in COVID-19. Measured with immunoSEQ multiplex PCR; TCRdb has only the in-frame clones, and not every one. Of tens of thousands of clones in the sample, approximately 80% were seen once. Germline assignment: CDR1 SEHNR and CDR2 FQNEAQ (reference sequence). CDR3 length: 16 amino acids. Germline trimming cut 4 bases from V and 1 base from J; bases unmatched to any gene: 5. Relative to its sample, this clone is medium-sized. This sequence was found in a man in his sixties in a cohort sampled during active COVID-19. Sequenced material: peripheral blood. V usage is TRBV7-9 and J usage is TRBJ1-2; 11 bases map to TRBD1. The CDR3 coding sequence is TGTGCCAGCAGCTCCGTGGACAGGGGGCTTAACTATGGCTACACCTTC. Protein: CASSSVDRGLNYGYTF. The full variable domain, rest sourced from reference TRBV7-9 and TRBJ1-2, is DTGVSQNPRHKITKRGQNVTFRCDPISEHNRLYWYRQTLGQGPEFLTYFQNEAQLEKSRLLSDRFSAERPKGSFSTLEIQRTEQGDSAMYLCASSSVDRGLNYGYTFGSGTRLTVV.